This T cell receptor beta chain was recorded in a study of Graves' ophthalmopathy and Graves' hyperthyroidism. Amplification of the TCR beta CDR3 regions used RNA transcripts (as template). The authors performed first-round RT-PCR with HTBI primers and then a second-round multiplex PCR. TCRdb analysed the multiplex PCR reads with MiXCR anew, one entry per CDR3 protein. The profile shows roughly 500,000 distinct CDR3 sequences, around 14% of them singletons. This clonotype has at least ten counts. The TCR sequence derives from a woman in her thirties with Graves' ophthalmopathy. The material sequenced was blood.

The CDR3 sequence: CASGAGLWAQETQYF. CDR3 nucleotides: TGTGCTAGTGGTGCGGGACTTTGGGCACAAGAGACCCAGTACTTC. The chain combines TRBV12-5 with TRBJ2-5, with a weak D call TRBD2 (6 bases). This CDR3 comprises 15 residues. V lost 5 bases to trimming and J lost 2 bases, with 15 bases between them. Germline CDR1 LGHNT, CDR2 FRNRAP.